This TCR beta chain was sequenced during a study of PD-L1 blockade in urothelial cancer. Study information: About nine tenths of the roughly 30 patients comprised males who had bladder-origin urothelial cancer.

Time point specified: peripheral blood 6 weeks after treatment start. This CDR3 has 13 amino acids. The ends were cut back, 6 bases at V and 5 bases at J, with 13 bases in the middle. Germline lookup yields CDR1 MNHNS and CDR2 SASEGT. Assay used: immunoSEQ multiplex PCR; TCRdb lists only in-frame clones, some missing. This table holds about 130,000 clones, 86% found once. The chain couples TRBV6-1 to TRBJ2-5, with a weak D call TRBD1 (6 bases). The TCR sequence derives from a man aged 50 or older with urothelial cancer. The sequenced sample was PBMCs, obtained around atezolizumab (anti-PD-L1) treatment. The CDR3 reads CASRPGAKETQYF. The CDR3 nucleotides are TGTGCCAGCAGGCCAGGGGCGAAGGAGACCCAGTACTTC.